This T cell receptor beta chain is from a study of tumor-infiltrating lymphocytes in primary liver carcinoma. The template, 500 ng total RNA, yielded TCR beta cDNA made with a constant-region primer. ARM-PCR, slightly modified, supplied the TCR beta libraries through three nested multiplex PCR rounds. Each of the first two PCR rounds ran approximately 11 cycles with TRBV1-TRBV30 forward and C-beta reverse primers. TCRdb called the multiplex PCR reads again in MiXCR, with one record for every CDR3 protein. The sample comprises about 120,000 distinct CDR3 sequences, roughly 69% of which are singletons, and roughly 9% rests with the top ten. V shed 5 bases and J shed 4 bases, with 19 bases lying between them. Germline V lookup: CDR1 SGHDT, CDR2 YYEEEE. There are 15 residues in the CDR3. Each 20-30 mg portion of unsorted bulk tissue served as the source for co-extraction of RNA and DNA. A few counts support this clonotype.

Sequencing was carried out using liver tumor tissue from sampling region 1. Regarding subset: tumor region T1, superior pole. This receptor was taken from a woman aged 55-69 years with primary liver carcinoma and hepatitis B virus infection. The chain uses TRBV5-6 and TRBJ2-7; D is perhaps TRBD1 (6 bases). The CDR3 sequence: CASSKARTDIYEQYF. The CDR3 DNA follows: TGTGCCAGCAGTAAAGCCAGGACAGACATTTACGAGCAGTACTTC.